Here is one T cell receptor (beta chain) with its context. The sample is drawn from a study of PD-1 blockade in classical Hodgkin lymphoma. Data came from immunoSEQ multiplex PCR; TCRdb stores just in-frame clones and leaves some out. The sample lists about 16,000 clones, just under 85% occurring once. Time point reported: newly diagnosed, previously untreated cHL patient sample. CDR3 size: 13 residues. The ends were cut back, 6 bases at V and 1 base at J, with 7 bases in the middle. Per germline, CDR1 MNHNY and CDR2 SVGAGI (reference sequence). This receptor was identified in a human donor with classical Hodgkin lymphoma. Sequencing was performed on peripheral blood mononuclear cells (PBMCs). The chain uses TRBV6-6 and TRBJ1-3; D remains unclear. CDR3 amino acids: CASRPGSGNTIYF. The CDR3 nucleotides read TGTGCCAGCAGGCCCGGATCTGGAAACACCATATATTTT.